This TCR beta chain was sequenced for a study of blood T cell repertoires in COVID-19. Study as a whole: Sample material is recorded as cDNA or gDNA derived from T cells, B-cell-depleted T cells, or PBMCs.

The CDR3 totals 16 residues. Per the germline V gene, CDR1 is SGHRS and CDR2 is YFSETQ. Germline trimming cut 4 bases from V and 8 bases from J; bases unmatched to any gene: 14. The repertoire was sequenced with immunoSEQ multiplex PCR; TCRdb's copy has only in-frame clones and lacks some. The sample records approximately 11,000 clones, 75% to 90% being singletons. This clone was recorded a few times. The gene calls are TRBV5-1 and TRBJ2-1, with 8 bases lining up with TRBD2. Sequencing was done on a sample of peripheral blood. This receptor was identified in a human donor in a cohort sampled during active COVID-19. The CDR3 sequence: CASSPPLSGSDDEQFF. DNA for the CDR3: TGCGCCAGCAGCCCCCCCCTCAGCGGGAGCGATGATGAGCAGTTCTTC.